This is a list of T cell receptor beta chains from one sample in a study of T cell repertoires in aging, cancer and after chemotherapy. Each CDR3 protein is one row after TCRdb ran MiXCR on the multiplex PCR reads. Of about 8,000 distinct CDR3 sequences listed, around half are singletons. The sample consisted of blood. These receptors originate from a human donor with a solid tumor. Each CDR3 is given with its conserved first and last residue. A D gene is named only where the DNA matches it firmly. Clone sizes are given selectively: once, few, many, or a class where the clone is expanded.

D,size,V,J,DNA,CDR3
NA,NA,TRBV7-2,TRBJ2-1,TGTGCCAGCAGCGCGGCAGGGTTTGACTACAATGAGCAGTTCTTC,CASSAAGFDYNEQFF
NA,NA,TRBV6-1,TRBJ1-5,TGTGCCAGCAGTGGGGACGGGAGCAATCAGCCCCAGCATTTT,CASSGDGSNQPQHF
NA,NA,TRBV15,TRBJ1-2,TGTGCCACCAGCAGAGTAACTGGGGGGCATTCTGGCTACACCTTC,CATSRVTGGHSGYTF
NA,NA,TRBV6-2/TRBV6-3,TRBJ2-3,TGTGCCAGCAGTTACTACGGGAGCAAGAGCACAGATACGCAGTATTTT,CASSYYGSKSTDTQYF
NA,NA,TRBV4-3,TRBJ1-5,TGCGCCAGCAGCCAAGATAGGGGTCAGCCCCAGCATTTT,CASSQDRGQPQHF
TRBD1,few,TRBV29-1,TRBJ2-7,TGCAGCACCCGGGACAGGATCTCCTACGAGCAGTACTTC,CSTRDRISYEQYF
NA,few,TRBV6-6,TRBJ1-1,TGTGCCAGCAGTTACTCGAAGTACCGCGTATCAGGCACTGAAGCTTTCTTT,CASSYSKYRVSGTEAFF
NA,NA,TRBV2,TRBJ2-7,TGTGCCAGCATATCTCTGGGCGAGCAGTACTTC,CASISLGEQYF
TRBD1,NA,TRBV12-3/TRBV12-4,TRBJ1-2,TGTGCCAGCAGTTCAGGGGGCAGAGGCTACACCTTC,CASSSGGRGYTF
TRBD2,NA,TRBV5-6,TRBJ2-5,TGTGCCAGCAGCTTGGTAGCGGGAGAGACCCAGTACTTC,CASSLVAGETQYF
NA,NA,TRBV5-4,TRBJ2-2,TGTGCCAGCAGCTCGGGCGGACAAAACACCGGGGAGCTGTTTTTT,CASSSGGQNTGELFF
NA,NA,TRBV5-1,TRBJ1-4,TGCGCCAGCAGCCCGGGACTCCAGCCTAATGAAAAACTGTTTTTT,CASSPGLQPNEKLFF
NA,few,TRBV15,TRBJ1-3,TGTGCCACCAGCACCTCCACAATCTTTTCCTCTGGAAACACCATATATTTT,CATSTSTIFSSGNTIYF
NA,NA,TRBV12-3/TRBV12-4,TRBJ1-5,TGTGCCAGCAGTTTAATGCGTCAGCCCCAGCATTTT,CASSLMRQPQHF
TRBD1,few,TRBV19,TRBJ1-2,TGTGCCAGTAGTAAGAGCTCCGGGACAGCCTATGGCTACACCTTC,CASSKSSGTAYGYTF
NA,NA,TRBV7-9,TRBJ2-7,TGTGCCAGCAGTAGGGACGTTTCCTACGAGCAGTACTTC,CASSRDVSYEQYF
NA,NA,TRBV10-1,TRBJ1-4,TGCGCCACCAAGGGGGGAAAACTGTTTTTT,CATKGGKLFF